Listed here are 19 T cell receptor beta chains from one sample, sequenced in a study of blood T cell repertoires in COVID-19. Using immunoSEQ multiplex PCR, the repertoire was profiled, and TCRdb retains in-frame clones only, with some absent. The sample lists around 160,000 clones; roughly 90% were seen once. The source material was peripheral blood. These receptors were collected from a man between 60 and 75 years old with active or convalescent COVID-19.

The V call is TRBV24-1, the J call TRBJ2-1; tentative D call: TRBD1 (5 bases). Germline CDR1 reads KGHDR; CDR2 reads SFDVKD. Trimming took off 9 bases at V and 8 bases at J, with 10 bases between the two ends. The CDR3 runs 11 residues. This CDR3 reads CATATGDEQFF. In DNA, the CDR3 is TGTGCCACCGCTACAGGAGATGAGCAGTTCTTC.

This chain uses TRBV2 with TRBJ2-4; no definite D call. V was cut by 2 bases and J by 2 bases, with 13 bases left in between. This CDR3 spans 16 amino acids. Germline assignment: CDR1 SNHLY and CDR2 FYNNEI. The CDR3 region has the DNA TGTGCCAGCAGTGAACGCCAGTCCACTACCAAAAACATTCAGTACTTC. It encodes CASSERQSTTKNIQYF.

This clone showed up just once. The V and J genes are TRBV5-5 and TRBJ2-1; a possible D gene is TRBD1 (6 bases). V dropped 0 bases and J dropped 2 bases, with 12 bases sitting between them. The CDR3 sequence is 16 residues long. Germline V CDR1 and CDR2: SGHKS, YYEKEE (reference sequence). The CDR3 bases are TGTGCCAGCAGCTTGGCCCCAGGGGCTCCCTACAATGAGCAGTTCTTC. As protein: CASSLAPGAPYNEQFF.

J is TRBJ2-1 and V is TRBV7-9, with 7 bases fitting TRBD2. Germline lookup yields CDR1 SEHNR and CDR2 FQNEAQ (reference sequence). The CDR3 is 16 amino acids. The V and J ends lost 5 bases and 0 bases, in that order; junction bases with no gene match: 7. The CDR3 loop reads CASSGRLASSYNEQFF. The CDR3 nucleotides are TGTGCCAGCAGCGGCCGACTAGCCAGCTCCTACAATGAGCAGTTCTTC.

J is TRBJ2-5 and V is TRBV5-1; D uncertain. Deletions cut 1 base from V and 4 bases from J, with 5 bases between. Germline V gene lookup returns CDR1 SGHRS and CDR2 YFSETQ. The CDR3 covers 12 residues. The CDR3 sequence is CASSLSSETQYF. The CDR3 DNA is TGCGCCAGCAGCTTGTCATCAGAGACCCAGTACTTC.

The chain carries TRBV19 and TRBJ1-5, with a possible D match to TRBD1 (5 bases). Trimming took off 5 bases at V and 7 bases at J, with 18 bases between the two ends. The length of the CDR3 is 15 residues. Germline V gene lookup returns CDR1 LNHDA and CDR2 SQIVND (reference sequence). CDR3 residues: CASSAPLGGSQPQHF. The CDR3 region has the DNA TGTGCCAGTAGTGCCCCCTTGGGGGGTTCGCAGCCCCAGCATTTT.

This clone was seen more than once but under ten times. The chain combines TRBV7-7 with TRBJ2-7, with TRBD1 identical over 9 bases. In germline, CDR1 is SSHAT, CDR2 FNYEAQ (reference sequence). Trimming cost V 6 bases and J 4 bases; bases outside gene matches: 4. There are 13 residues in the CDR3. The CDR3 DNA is TGTGCCAGCAGTCCTGGACAGGGGTACGAGCAGTACTTC. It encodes CASSPGQGYEQYF.

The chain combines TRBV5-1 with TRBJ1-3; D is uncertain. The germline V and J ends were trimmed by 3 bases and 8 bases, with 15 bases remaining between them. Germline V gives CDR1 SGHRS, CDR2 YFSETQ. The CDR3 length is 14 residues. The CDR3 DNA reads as TGCGCCAGCAGCTCTCAGGAACCCGGGGACACCATATATTTT. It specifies CASSSQEPGDTIYF.

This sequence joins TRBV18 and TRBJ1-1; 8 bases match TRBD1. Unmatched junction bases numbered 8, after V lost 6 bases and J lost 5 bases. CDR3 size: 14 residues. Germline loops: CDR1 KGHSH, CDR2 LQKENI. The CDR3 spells CASSLDRGGTEAFF. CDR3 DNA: TGTGCCAGCTCTCTAGACAGGGGTGGGACTGAAGCTTTCTTT.

In DNA, the CDR3 is TGTGCCAGTAGTATAGAGGCCAGGGGCCGGGGTCAGTACTTC. This encodes CASSIEARGRGQYF. The V call is TRBV19, the J call TRBJ2-4; D perhaps matches TRBD1 (6 bases). Germline V lookup: CDR1 LNHDA, CDR2 SQIVND (reference sequence). V was clipped by 0 bases and J by 12 bases, with 15 bases between them. The CDR3 is 14 amino acids.

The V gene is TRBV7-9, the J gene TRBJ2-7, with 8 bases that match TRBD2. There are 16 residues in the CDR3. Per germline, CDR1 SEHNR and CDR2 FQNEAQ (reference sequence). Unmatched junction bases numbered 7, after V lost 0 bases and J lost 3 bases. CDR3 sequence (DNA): TGTGCCAGCAGCTTAGCTATGGGACTAGGGTTCTACGAGCAGTACTTC. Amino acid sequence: CASSLAMGLGFYEQYF.

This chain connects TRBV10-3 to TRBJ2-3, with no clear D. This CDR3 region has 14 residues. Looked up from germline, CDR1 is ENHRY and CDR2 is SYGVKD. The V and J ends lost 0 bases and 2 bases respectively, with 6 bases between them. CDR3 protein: CAISESTNTDTQYF. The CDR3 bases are TGTGCCATCAGTGAGTCCACAAACACAGATACGCAGTATTTT.

For the CDR3, the DNA is TGTGCCAGCAGAGCAGGGACTGAAGCTTTCTTT. Protein: CASRAGTEAFF. The chain joins TRBV2 to TRBJ1-1, with D possibly matching TRBD1 (5 bases). This CDR3 has 11 residues. The V end lost 6 bases, the J end lost 5 bases, and 7 bases lay between the germline ends. CDR1 and CDR2 (germline): SNHLY, FYNNEI.

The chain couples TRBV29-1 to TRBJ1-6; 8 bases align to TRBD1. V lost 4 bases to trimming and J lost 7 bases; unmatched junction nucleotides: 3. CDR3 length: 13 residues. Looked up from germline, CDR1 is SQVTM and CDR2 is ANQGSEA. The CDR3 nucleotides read TGCAGCGTTGGACAGGGGAACAATTCACCCCTCCACTTT. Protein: CSVGQGNNSPLHF. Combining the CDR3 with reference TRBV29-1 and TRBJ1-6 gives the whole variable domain SAVISQKPSRDICQRGTSLTIQCQVDSQVTMMFWYRQQPGQSLTLIATANQGSEATYESGFVIDKFPISRPNLTFSTLTVSNMSPEDSSIYLCSVGQGNNSPLHFGNGTRLTVT.

The CDR3 reads CASSTGLAGGSNTGELFF. The CDR3 DNA reads TGTGCCAGTAGTACGGGACTAGCGGGGGGTTCGAACACCGGGGAGCTGTTTTTT. The V and J genes are TRBV19 and TRBJ2-2, with 15 bases identical to TRBD2. V shed 4 bases, J shed 0 bases, and the junction held 3 bases outside the gene matches. Germline loops: CDR1 LNHDA, CDR2 SQIVND (reference sequence). This CDR3 is 18 amino acids long.

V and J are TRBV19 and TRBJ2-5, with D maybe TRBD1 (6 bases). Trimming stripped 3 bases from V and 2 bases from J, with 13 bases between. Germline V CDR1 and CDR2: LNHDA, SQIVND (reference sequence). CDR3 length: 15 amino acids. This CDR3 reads CASSIDGRGQETQYF. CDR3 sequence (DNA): TGTGCCAGTAGTATCGATGGTAGGGGGCAAGAGACCCAGTACTTC.

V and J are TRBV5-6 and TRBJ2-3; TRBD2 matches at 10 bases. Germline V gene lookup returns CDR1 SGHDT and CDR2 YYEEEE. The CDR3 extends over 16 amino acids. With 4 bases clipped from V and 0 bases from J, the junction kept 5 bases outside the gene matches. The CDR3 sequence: CASSPTTSGSTDTQYF. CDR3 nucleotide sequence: TGTGCCAGCAGCCCCACGACTAGCGGGAGCACAGATACGCAGTATTTT.

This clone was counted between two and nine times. The DNA of the CDR3 is TGTGCCAGCAGCCCGGGAGCGGGGGGGACAAGAAACACCATATATTTT. This codes for CASSPGAGGTRNTIYF. The rearrangement links TRBV27 to TRBJ1-3; D is possibly TRBD1 (6 bases). The germline CDR1 and CDR2 sequences are MNHEY and SMNVEV (reference sequence). V lost 6 bases, J lost 5 bases, and 20 bases lay in between. The CDR3 sequence is 16 residues long.

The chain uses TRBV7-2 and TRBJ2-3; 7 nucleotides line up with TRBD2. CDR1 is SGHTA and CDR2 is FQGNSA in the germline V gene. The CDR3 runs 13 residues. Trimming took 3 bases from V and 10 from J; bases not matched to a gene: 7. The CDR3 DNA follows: TGTGCCAGCAGCTTTGAGTCTAGCGGAGCGCAGTATTTT. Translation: CASSFESSGAQYF.